These 17 T cell receptor beta chains were all obtained from the same sample, sequenced in a study of OX40 agonist ivuxolimab in advanced cancers. Repertoires were generated with immunoSEQ multiplex PCR, while TCRdb's copy carries only in-frame clones and drops some. The sample records around 50,000 clones, 75% to 90% being singletons. Source: CD4+ or CD8+ T cells sorted from blood, taken in a trial of the OX40 agonist ivuxolimab. These receptors were collected from an adult with an advanced solid tumor such as melanoma, head and neck, liver or kidney cancer.

CDR3 in amino acids: CASSLGGREQFF. The CDR3 DNA follows: TGTGCCAGCAGTTTAGGCGGGCGAGAGCAGTTCTTC. The V gene is TRBV27, the J gene TRBJ2-1, with D maybe TRBD2 (5 bases). Trimming cost V 2 bases and J 10 bases, with 9 bases left between them. Germline V gives CDR1 MNHEY, CDR2 SMNVEV (reference sequence). This CDR3 has 12 residues.

This chain connects TRBV7-9 to TRBJ1-1; 10 nucleotides align to TRBD1. Trimming cost V 5 bases and J 5 bases; bases outside gene matches: 11. The CDR3 contains 16 residues. The germline CDR1 and CDR2 sequences are SEHNR and FQNEAQ (reference sequence). The CDR3 coding sequence is TGTGCCAGCAGCCCCGGACAGGGGGGGATCAGTACTGAAGCTTTCTTT. Its protein is CASSPGQGGISTEAFF.

The V call is TRBV5-1, the J call TRBJ1-2, with D maybe TRBD1 (6 bases). The V end lost 4 bases, the J end lost 6 bases, and 13 bases lay between the germline ends. Germline V gene sequence: CDR1 SGHRS, CDR2 YFSETQ. This CDR3 is 13 amino acids long. CDR3 DNA sequence: TGCGCCAGCAGCCTGGGACAATTGGATGGCTACACCTTC. Translation gives CASSLGQLDGYTF.

This clone was seen a few times. CDR3 loop: CASMDDENYGYTF. The CDR3 coding sequence is TGCGCCAGCATGGACGACGAGAACTATGGCTACACCTTC. V is TRBV10-1 and J is TRBJ1-2; no reliable D call. V was pared by 7 bases and J by 2 bases, with 11 bases between. The CDR3 is 13 amino acids. Germline V CDR1 and CDR2: WNHNN, SYGVQD (reference sequence).

The chain links TRBV21-1 to TRBJ1-1. TRBV21-1 is flagged as a pseudogene. The CDR3 is 15 residues long. CDR3 sequence reads: CASSSVVAIRTEAFF. CDR3 sequence (DNA): TGTGCCAGCAGTAGTGTCGTAGCAATTCGCACTGAAGCTTTCTTT.

The chain links TRBV10-3 to TRBJ1-2, with 9 bases fitting TRBD1. V shed 0 bases, J shed 6 bases, and the junction held 5 bases outside the gene matches. The germline V gene has CDR1 ENHRY and CDR2 SYGVKD. CDR3 size: 15 residues. The CDR3 nucleotides are TGTGCCATCAGTGAGTCTGACAGGGGGTATGATGGCTACACCTTC. Its protein is CAISESDRGYDGYTF.

The chain employs TRBV10-2 and TRBJ2-1, with D hard to call. V was trimmed by 7 bases and J by 6 bases, leaving 13 bases between them. This CDR3 is built from 13 residues. Germline assignment: CDR1 WSHSY and CDR2 SAAADI. CDR3 residues: CASMINHGNEQFF. The CDR3 DNA follows: TGCGCCAGCATGATTAATCACGGCAATGAGCAGTTCTTC.

This chain joins TRBV6-1 and TRBJ1-2, with D possibly TRBD1 on 5 matching bases. Germline CDR1 and CDR2: MNHNS and SASEGT. V was cut by 4 bases and J by 2 bases, with 11 bases left in between. The CDR3 has 14 residues. In nucleotides, the CDR3 is TGTGCCAGCAGTGGTGGGGGTTCAAACTATGGCTACACCTTC. Translation gives CASSGGGSNYGYTF.

The rearrangement links TRBV6-6 to TRBJ2-3, with a tentative D call TRBD2 (5 bases). V was trimmed by 6 bases and J by 2 bases, leaving 9 bases between them. Germline V gene sequence: CDR1 MNHNY, CDR2 SVGAGI (reference sequence). This CDR3 is built from 13 residues. The CDR3 loop is CASSPGDTDTQYF. The CDR3 nucleotides read TGTGCCAGCAGCCCCGGGGACACAGATACGCAGTATTTT.

The chain is built from TRBV6-6 and TRBJ1-4; TRBD1 is a possible D gene (5 bases). Germline lookup yields CDR1 MNHNY and CDR2 SVGAGI (reference sequence). The ends were cut back, 2 bases at V and 3 bases at J, with 10 bases in the middle. This CDR3 has 15 amino acids. The CDR3 DNA reads TGTGCCAGCAGTTACCTCAGGGAGCCTAATGAAAAACTGTTTTTT. It encodes CASSYLREPNEKLFF.

The gene calls are TRBV25-1 and TRBJ1-4, with 10 bases aligning to TRBD1. V dropped 6 bases and J dropped 8; count of bases not matched to a gene: 3. The CDR3 extends over 13 amino acids. Germline V gene data show CDR1 as MGHDK and CDR2 as SYGVNS. This CDR3 reads CASRDRGGEKLFF. The DNA of the CDR3 is TGTGCCAGCAGGGACAGGGGGGGAGAAAAACTGTTTTTT.

The genes are TRBV7-9 and TRBJ1-6; no definite D call. The CDR3 has 13 amino acids. Germline V lookup: CDR1 SEHNR, CDR2 FQNEAQ (reference sequence). Trimming removed 5 bases from V and 1 base from J, with 3 bases in between. CDR3 coding DNA: TGTGCCAGCAGCGGTTCCTATAATTCACCCCTCCACTTT. It is translated as CASSGSYNSPLHF.

The V gene is TRBV4-1, the J gene TRBJ2-1, with a possible D match to TRBD2 (5 bases). Germline loops: CDR1 MGHRA, CDR2 YSYEKL. Trimming removed 1 base from V and 2 bases from J, with 9 bases in between. This CDR3 region has 15 residues. For the CDR3, the DNA is TGCGCCAGCAGCCAAGGACCTAGCACCTACAATGAGCAGTTCTTC. It specifies CASSQGPSTYNEQFF.

The chain employs TRBV4-2 and TRBJ2-1; 13 bases fit TRBD2. J lost 16 bases, V lost 4 bases, and 10 bases had no gene match. CDR1 and CDR2 (germline): LGHNA, YNFKEQ. The CDR3 is 14 amino acids. In DNA, the CDR3 is TGTGCCAGCAGCCTCATTGGACTAGCGGGAGAAATTTTCTTC. Protein product: CASSLIGLAGEIFF.

The genes are TRBV7-3 and TRBJ2-1, with D unclear. Germline CDR1 reads SGHTA; CDR2 reads FQGTGA. Trimming removed 2 bases at V and 15 bases at J, with 14 bases between. The CDR3 has 12 amino acids. The CDR3 region has the DNA TGTGCCAGCAGCTTATTCGGGTCTAGGCCGTTCTTC. Its translation: CASSLFGSRPFF.

J is TRBJ2-1 and V is TRBV10-3; 8 bases agree with TRBD1. The CDR3 has 15 residues. Germline CDR1 ENHRY, CDR2 SYGVKD. V shed 8 bases, J shed 8 bases, and the junction held 14 bases outside the gene matches. The CDR3 region is CAISGRTGIRDEQFF. The CDR3 bases are TGTGCCATCTCAGGCAGGACAGGGATTCGGGATGAGCAGTTCTTC.

This clone was observed a handful of times. The chain recombines TRBV7-8 with TRBJ1-5; D might be TRBD1 (5 bases). The CDR3 runs 14 residues. Per germline, CDR1 SGHVS and CDR2 FQNEAQ. With 6 bases removed from V and 5 bases from J, the gap between germline ends came to 14 bases. The DNA of the CDR3 is TGTGCCAGCAGTTCGACAGCTGGGGATCAGCCCCAGCATTTT. Protein sequence: CASSSTAGDQPQHF.